This passage covers 21 T cell receptor beta chains from one sample sequenced in a study of blood T cell repertoires in COVID-19. Generated by immunoSEQ multiplex PCR, the TCRdb table keeps only in-frame clones and is missing some. The data contain 78,000 or so clones, approximately 83% of them singletons. Sequenced material: peripheral blood. These receptors came from a woman in her sixties or seventies with acute or convalescent COVID-19.

This chain uses TRBV5-4 with TRBJ2-3, with D possibly matching TRBD2 (5 bases). The ends were cut back, 1 base at V and 0 bases at J, with 9 bases in the middle. Germline values: CDR1 SGHNT, CDR2 YYREEE (reference sequence). CDR3 size: 15 residues. CDR3 region: CASSLSGSSTDTQYF. For the CDR3, the DNA is TGTGCCAGCAGCTTGTCGGGGTCTAGCACAGATACGCAGTATTTT. Full variable domain (rest looked up from reference TRBV5-4 and TRBJ2-3): ETGVTQSPTHLIKTRGQQVTLRCSSQSGHNTVSWYQQALGQGPQFIFQYYREEENGRGNFPPRFSGLQFPNYSSELNVNALELDDSALYLCASSLSGSSTDTQYFGPGTRLTVL.

The gene calls are TRBV5-1 and TRBJ2-6; D might be TRBD2 (6 bases). Trimming removed 3 bases from V and 1 base from J, with 8 bases in between. The length of the CDR3 is 15 residues. Germline lookup yields CDR1 SGHRS and CDR2 YFSETQ. The CDR3 protein is CASSWGGSGANVLTF. CDR3 bases: TGCGCCAGCAGCTGGGGAGGTTCTGGGGCCAACGTCCTGACTTTC.

The J gene is TRBJ1-5, the V gene TRBV30; 9 bases match TRBD1. The trim removed 2 bases at V and 11 bases at J, leaving 10 bases unmatched. The CDR3 runs to 14 residues. CDR1 GTSNPN and CDR2 SVGIG come from the germline V gene (reference sequence). This CDR3 is CAWSSGTGSRAQHF. CDR3 sequence (DNA): TGTGCCTGGAGTTCCGGGACAGGGAGCCGTGCCCAGCATTTT. Supplemented by reference TRBV30 and TRBJ1-5, the full variable domain reads SQTIHQWPATLVQPVGSPLSLECTVEGTSNPNLYWYRQAAGRGLQLLFYSVGIGQISSEVPQNLSASRPQDRQFILSSKKLLLSDSGFYLCAWSSGTGSRAQHFGDGTRLSIL.

The chain uses TRBV9 and TRBJ2-1; 9 nucleotides match TRBD2. V lost 2 bases to trimming and J lost 9 bases; unmatched junction nucleotides: 9. Per the germline V gene, CDR1 is SGDLS and CDR2 is YYNGEE. The CDR3 sequence is 15 residues long. CDR3: CASSVLAGTHGEQFF. Here the CDR3 DNA reads TGTGCCAGCAGCGTGCTAGCGGGGACCCACGGTGAGCAGTTCTTC.

J is TRBJ1-1 and V is TRBV7-3, with D tentatively TRBD1 (5 bases). The V gene lost 3 bases and the J gene lost 1 base, with 9 bases spanning the gap. This CDR3 spans 14 amino acids. Germline CDR1 is SGHTA and CDR2 is FQGTGA. The CDR3 loop is CASSLWGQNTEAFF. The CDR3 DNA sequence: TGTGCCAGCAGCTTGTGGGGCCAGAACACTGAAGCTTTCTTT.

The chain links TRBV20-1 to TRBJ1-2, with D perhaps matching TRBD1 (6 bases). CDR3 size: 10 residues. Between the trimmed V and J ends, which lost 6 bases and 5 bases, there was a span of 7 bases. The V gene's germline CDR1 is DFQATT and CDR2 SNEGSKA (reference sequence). The CDR3 sequence: CSAQGYGYTF. The CDR3 DNA reads as TGCAGTGCGCAGGGGTATGGCTACACCTTC.

The genes are TRBV3-1 (or the pseudogene TRBV3-2) and TRBJ1-2, with 7 bases fitting TRBD1. The ends lost 0 bases at V and 4 bases at J; junction bases unmatched: 5. The germline V gene encodes CDR1 LGHDT and CDR2 YNNKEL (reference sequence). The CDR3 consists of 15 residues. The CDR3 nucleotides read TGTGCCAGCAGCCAAGAGACGACAGGGACCTATGGCTACACCTTC. As protein: CASSQETTGTYGYTF.

This chain links TRBV25-1 with TRBJ2-7; D possibly corresponds to TRBD1 (6 bases). The germline gives CDR1 MGHDK, CDR2 SYGVNS. Trimming took off 7 bases at V and 3 bases at J, with 16 bases between the two ends. The CDR3 is made up of 14 amino acids. The CDR3 loop reads CASIVESRGYEQYF. The CDR3 bases are TGTGCCAGCATCGTTGAATCCAGGGGCTACGAGCAGTACTTC.

This chain joins TRBV19 and TRBJ1-5; D gene uncertain. Trimming took 6 bases from V and 5 from J, leaving 11 bases between them. CDR1 is LNHDA and CDR2 is SQIVND in the germline V gene (reference sequence). The length of the CDR3 is 13 residues. This CDR3 reads CASRTGWDQPQHF. DNA of the CDR3: TGTGCCAGTAGGACGGGTTGGGATCAGCCCCAGCATTTT.

Remarks on this clone: This specimen includes other DNA sequences encoding the same CDR3. V gene TRBV20-1 combines with J gene TRBJ2-7; D gene ambiguous. The germline V gene has CDR1 DFQATT and CDR2 SNEGSKA (reference sequence). Trimming took 3 bases from V and 5 from J, leaving 8 bases between them. This CDR3 has 11 residues. The CDR3 is CSASSGHEQYF. CDR3 DNA: TGCAGTGCTAGCTCTGGCCACGAGCAGTACTTC.

This chain links TRBV10-1 with TRBJ2-1; 9 bases align to TRBD1. Germline V CDR1 and CDR2: WNHNN, SYGVQD (reference sequence). Trimming cost V 6 bases and J 5 bases; bases outside gene matches: 2. This CDR3 contains 13 residues. The CDR3, as DNA: TGCGCCAGCAGGACAGGGGGTGACAATGAGCAGTTCTTC. It codes for CASRTGGDNEQFF.

The rearrangement uses TRBV2 and TRBJ1-6; no firm D call. The CDR3 is made up of 15 amino acids. V shed 6 bases and J shed 0 bases, with 9 bases lying between them. Per germline, CDR1 SNHLY and CDR2 FYNNEI. The CDR3 region has the DNA TGTGCCAGCAGCCCCCTGAGCTCCTATAATTCACCCCTCCACTTT. Translated, it gives CASSPLSSYNSPLHF.

This chain connects TRBV5-1 to TRBJ2-7, with D tentatively TRBD1 (6 bases). V shed 1 base and J shed 4 bases, with 15 bases lying between them. CDR3 length: 15 amino acids. Germline V lookup: CDR1 SGHRS, CDR2 YFSETQ. This CDR3 reads CASSLFGGAGYEQYF. The CDR3 coding sequence is TGCGCCAGCAGCTTGTTTGGGGGCGCCGGATACGAGCAGTACTTC.

The J gene is TRBJ1-6, the V gene TRBV7-3, with TRBD1 matching 11 bases. V shed 5 bases, J shed 7 bases, and the junction held 4 bases outside the gene matches. Germline CDR1 and CDR2: SGHTA and FQGTGA. CDR3 length: 15 amino acids. CDR3 sequence: CASSRTGGVNSPLHF. Here the CDR3 DNA reads TGTGCCAGCAGCAGGACAGGGGGCGTGAATTCACCCCTCCACTTT.

The rearrangement uses TRBV10-3 and TRBJ1-2; D gene uncertain. The V end was cut by 3 bases, the J end by 1 base, with 9 bases between. The CDR3 is made up of 14 amino acids. Per germline, CDR1 ENHRY and CDR2 SYGVKD. CDR3 region: CAISDTAFNYGYTF. CDR3 in DNA: TGTGCCATCAGTGACACAGCTTTTAACTATGGCTACACCTTC.

A few counts support this clone. This chain links TRBV9 with TRBJ1-2, with no clear D. V was shortened by 0 bases and J by 8 bases, with 8 bases between the two germline ends. The CDR3 runs to 12 residues. In germline, CDR1 is SGDLS, CDR2 YYNGEE. CDR3 bases: TGTGCCAGCAGCGTAGATGAGTACGGCTACACCTTC. It encodes CASSVDEYGYTF. Full variable domain (remainder filled in from reference TRBV9 and TRBJ1-2): DSGVTQTPKHLITATGQRVTLRCSPRSGDLSVYWYQQSLDQGLQFLIQYYNGEERAKGNILERFSAQQFPDLHSELNLSSLELGDSALYFCASSVDEYGYTFGSGTRLTVV.

The chain employs TRBV7-9 and TRBJ1-2, with no clear D. The V end lost 5 bases, the J end lost 0 bases, and 10 bases lay between the germline ends. The CDR3 runs to 14 residues. From germline, CDR1 is SEHNR and CDR2 FQNEAQ (reference sequence). CDR3 DNA: TGTGCCAGCAGCCCTCCGGGGTCTAACTATGGCTACACCTTC. It yields the protein CASSPPGSNYGYTF. Full variable domain (missing parts from reference TRBV7-9 and TRBJ1-2): DTGVSQNPRHKITKRGQNVTFRCDPISEHNRLYWYRQTLGQGPEFLTYFQNEAQLEKSRLLSDRFSAERPKGSFSTLEIQRTEQGDSAMYLCASSPPGSNYGYTFGSGTRLTVV.

J is TRBJ2-7 and V is TRBV6-5, with TRBD2 matching 8 bases. CDR3 length: 14 amino acids. The germline V gene encodes CDR1 MNHEY and CDR2 SVGAGI. V trimming: 8 bases; J trimming: 1 base; junction bases outside the gene matches: 7. CDR3 amino acids: CASGIERGSYEQYF. The CDR3 DNA is TGTGCCAGCGGCATCGAGCGGGGGTCCTACGAGCAGTACTTC.

This chain joins TRBV19 and TRBJ2-4, with D possibly being TRBD1 (5 bases). CDR3 length: 15 amino acids. V lost 6 bases to trimming and J lost 5 bases, with 17 bases between them. CDR1 and CDR2 from the germline V gene are LNHDA and SQIVND (reference sequence). The CDR3 is CASSSPGRAQNIQYF. CDR3 nucleotide sequence: TGTGCCAGTAGCTCCCCCGGCAGGGCCCAAAACATTCAGTACTTC.

This chain uses TRBV7-8 with TRBJ1-3; 11 bases line up with TRBD1. Germline V gene lookup returns CDR1 SGHVS and CDR2 FQNEAQ. With V trimmed by 5 bases and J by 14 bases, 5 bases remained unmatched. The CDR3 has 12 residues. CDR3 nucleotides: TGTGCCAGCAGCCTCGGACAGGGGGCAGTATATTTT. Its protein product is CASSLGQGAVYF.

The chain combines TRBV6-6 with TRBJ2-7, with 8 nucleotides matching TRBD1. The germline gives CDR1 MNHNY, CDR2 SVGAGI (reference sequence). CDR3 length equals 14 residues. Trimming took 6 bases from V and 6 from J; bases not matched to a gene: 10. CDR3 region: CASRSDRVESEQYF. The CDR3 bases are TGTGCCAGCAGATCGGACAGGGTGGAGTCCGAGCAGTACTTC.